Listed here are 17 T cell receptor beta chains from one sample, sequenced in a study of T cell responses to AZD1222 COVID-19 vaccine. Generated by immunoSEQ multiplex PCR, the TCRdb table keeps only in-frame clones and is missing some. The sample consists of under 200,000 clones, about nine tenths of them appearing once. The sequenced sample was peripheral blood, obtained on day 0 of AZD1222 vaccination. Receptors originate from an adult in good health.

The V and J genes are TRBV13 and TRBJ2-7; D may be TRBD2 (5 bases). Looked up from germline, CDR1 is PRHDT and CDR2 is FYEKMQ (reference sequence). The CDR3 spans 17 residues. The V end was cut by 5 bases, the J end by 0 bases, with 20 bases between. Here the CDR3 reads CASSRKLIPGYSYEQYF. The DNA of the CDR3 is TGTGCCAGCAGCCGAAAGTTGATTCCGGGATACTCCTACGAGCAGTACTTC.

The chain recombines TRBV5-1 with TRBJ1-5, with 7 bases fitting TRBD1. The CDR3 covers 15 residues. The V and J ends lost 0 bases and 5 bases, in that order; junction bases with no gene match: 5. Germline V gives CDR1 SGHRS, CDR2 YFSETQ. The DNA for the CDR3 is TGCGCCAGCAGCTTGGAAGGGACAGATCATCAGCCCCAGCATTTT. This sequence encodes CASSLEGTDHQPQHF.

About this clone itself: Other nucleotide sequences from this sample produce the same CDR3. The chain employs TRBV4-3 and TRBJ2-3; 9 nucleotides match TRBD2. The germline V gene encodes CDR1 LGHNA and CDR2 YSLEER. The CDR3 length is 13 residues. V dropped 3 bases and J dropped 6; count of bases not matched to a gene: 1. This CDR3 is CASSQTSGDTQYF. The CDR3 DNA reads as TGCGCCAGCAGCCAGACTAGCGGCGATACGCAGTATTTT.

This rearrangement joins TRBV6-5 to TRBJ1-2; tentatively, D is TRBD1 (5 bases). This CDR3 has 13 residues. The germline V gene encodes CDR1 MNHEY and CDR2 SVGAGI. V lost 8 bases, J lost 2 bases, and 12 bases lay in between. The CDR3 DNA sequence: TGTGCCAGCTTAGGACACTGGAACTATGGCTACACCTTC. Translation gives CASLGHWNYGYTF.

The chain combines TRBV7-3 with TRBJ1-5; D is ambiguous. Trimming cost V 2 bases and J 4 bases, with 6 bases left between them. This CDR3 is built from 13 residues. Germline V CDR1 and CDR2: SGHTA, FQGTGA. CDR3 nucleotide sequence: TGTGCCAGCAGCTTATCGGGGAATCAGCCCCAGCATTTT. Its translation is CASSLSGNQPQHF.

The V and J genes are TRBV4-3 and TRBJ1-6; D not resolved. Germline loops: CDR1 LGHNA, CDR2 YSLEER. The CDR3 totals 15 residues. V lost 0 bases and J 9 bases, leaving 12 bases between the germline ends. Here the CDR3 DNA reads TGCGCCAGCAGCCAAGACTACCGTTGGGGTTCACCCCTCCACTTT. Its translation: CASSQDYRWGSPLHF.

The CDR3 region has the DNA TGTGCCAGCAGTGGAGGAGGGAATGGCTACACCTTC. Amino acids: CASSGGGNGYTF. The rearrangement links TRBV25-1 to TRBJ1-2; D gene uncertain. Germline V lookup: CDR1 MGHDK, CDR2 SYGVNS. Trimming took off 4 bases at V and 6 bases at J, with 9 bases between the two ends. This CDR3 has 12 residues.

The chain is built from TRBV7-3 and TRBJ1-2; TRBD1 aligns across 9 bases. This CDR3 comprises 14 residues. V was pared by 4 bases and J by 6 bases, with 6 bases of the junction left unmatched. Germline CDR1 SGHTA, CDR2 FQGTGA. The CDR3 coding sequence is TGTGCCAGCAGCTCCCTACAGGGGGCCGATGGCTACACCTTC. Protein sequence: CASSSLQGADGYTF.

CDR3 region: CAWSWLQNTEAFF. The CDR3 region has the DNA TGTGCCTGGAGTTGGTTACAGAACACTGAAGCTTTCTTT. The gene calls are TRBV30 and TRBJ1-1; D remains unclear. The length of the CDR3 is 13 residues. CDR1 and CDR2 from the germline V gene are GTSNPN and SVGIG (reference sequence). Trimming took off 2 bases at V and 1 base at J, with 8 bases between the two ends.

The genes are TRBV19 and TRBJ2-2; D possibly corresponds to TRBD2 (5 bases). This CDR3 has 13 amino acids. Trimming removed 2 bases at V and 7 bases at J, with 8 bases between. Germline CDR1 reads LNHDA; CDR2 reads SQIVND (reference sequence). The CDR3 nucleotides are TGTGCCAGTAGTATAACTGGGAGCGGGGAGCTGTTTTTT. Protein: CASSITGSGELFF.

This sequence joins TRBV4-2 and TRBJ1-2, with a tentative D call TRBD1 (5 bases). The CDR3 totals 18 residues. Germline lookup yields CDR1 LGHNA and CDR2 YNFKEQ. Trimming shortened V by 6 bases and J by 0 bases, and 23 bases separated the two germline ends. The CDR3 spells CASRERLGGRGSNYGYTF. The CDR3 bases are TGTGCCAGCAGGGAAAGATTGGGGGGAAGGGGCTCTAACTATGGCTACACCTTC.

This chain joins TRBV6-2 or TRBV6-3 and TRBJ2-7; D may be TRBD2 (5 bases). The V gene's germline CDR1 is MNHEY and CDR2 SVGEGT. CDR3 length equals 15 residues. Trimming took 0 bases from V and 2 from J, leaving 11 bases between them. CDR3: CASSYSSESAYEQYF. CDR3 nucleotides: TGTGCCAGCAGTTACTCTAGCGAGAGCGCCTACGAGCAGTACTTC.

The chain joins TRBV5-1 to TRBJ1-2, with D possibly TRBD1 on 6 matching bases. Germline lookup yields CDR1 SGHRS and CDR2 YFSETQ. V shed 0 bases and J shed 3 bases, with 9 bases lying between them. This CDR3 comprises 14 residues. CDR3 sequence: CASSLDRADYGYTF. In nucleotides, the CDR3 is TGCGCCAGCAGCTTGGACAGGGCCGACTATGGCTACACCTTC.

This rearrangement joins TRBV6-2 or TRBV6-3 to TRBJ2-7, with a possible D match to TRBD1 (6 bases). The length of the CDR3 is 14 residues. The germline CDR1 and CDR2 sequences are MNHEY and SVGEGT. V lost 1 base, J lost 2 bases, and 9 bases lay in between. CDR3 loop: CASSYLQGTYEQYF. The CDR3 DNA reads TGTGCCAGCAGTTACTTACAGGGAACCTACGAGCAGTACTTC.

On this clone: Germline is not matched at one junction end, which may reflect a read error. The chain links TRBV5-1 to TRBJ1-2; 10 bases line up with TRBD1. The CDR3 has 13 residues. Germline V gene data show CDR1 as SGHRS and CDR2 as YFSETQ. CDR3 DNA sequence: TGCGCCAGCACCTTGGGACAGGGGCTTGGCTACACCTTC. Protein sequence: CASTLGQGLGYTF.

The chain has TRBV7-9 and TRBJ2-4; maybe TRBD1 (5 bases). Germline lookup yields CDR1 SEHNR and CDR2 FQNEAQ (reference sequence). Deletions cut 5 bases from V and 9 bases from J, with 20 bases between. The CDR3 runs 15 residues. This CDR3 is CASSPGIVLSGIQYF. DNA of the CDR3: TGTGCCAGCAGCCCAGGGATCGTTCTTTCAGGCATTCAGTACTTC.

The V and J genes are TRBV28 and TRBJ1-3; TRBD1 is a possible D gene (6 bases). This CDR3 spans 18 amino acids. Germline lookup yields CDR1 MDHEN and CDR2 SYDVKM. V was clipped by 3 bases and J by 0 bases, with 18 bases between them. The CDR3 spells CASSFNPNRASSGNTIYF. DNA for the CDR3: TGTGCCAGCAGTTTTAACCCCAACAGGGCGAGCTCTGGAAACACCATATATTTT.